One sample yielded the 29 T cell receptor beta chains listed below, sequenced in a study of spatial heterogeneity in lung cancer. TCRdb reprocessed the 5' RACE reads with MiXCR, giving one entry per CDR3 protein. Seen here are about 120,000 distinct CDR3 sequences, 10% to 15% observed once, and the top ten hold over 15%. Time point of the sample: blood at routine non-recurrence follow-up after resection. The sequenced material consisted of unsorted whole RNA from tumor, nontumor lung or frozen PBMC. Material: PBMCs, obtained at follow-up. The receptors stem from a male donor with early-stage non-small cell lung cancer.

This clonotype was recorded a few times. The rearrangement joins TRBV6-6 to TRBJ1-2, with TRBD1 as a possible D gene (6 bases). V was trimmed by 7 bases and J by 4 bases, leaving 16 bases between them. CDR3 length: 14 amino acids. CDR1 is MNHNY, CDR2 SVGAGI, per germline (reference sequence). The DNA for the CDR3 is TGTGCCAGCACGGCCGACAGGTTTATCTATGGCTACACCTTC. Translating it yields CASTADRFIYGYTF.

This clonotype was observed a handful of times. The chain couples TRBV20-1 to TRBJ2-3; TRBD2 matches 11 bases. Germline V gene lookup returns CDR1 DFQATT and CDR2 SNEGSKA (reference sequence). The CDR3 spans 17 residues. The trim removed 0 bases at V and 5 bases at J, leaving 10 bases unmatched. The CDR3 spells CSARDSVAGGQGDTQYF. The CDR3 DNA follows: TGCAGTGCTAGAGATTCAGTAGCGGGGGGGCAGGGAGATACGCAGTATTTT.

This rearrangement joins TRBV27 to TRBJ1-4; TRBD1 aligns across 7 bases. V dropped 5 bases and J dropped 0; count of bases not matched to a gene: 6. CDR1 and CDR2 (germline): MNHEY, SMNVEV (reference sequence). The CDR3 is made up of 16 amino acids. CDR3 bases: TGTGCCAGCAGTCCAGGGACAGCAGCAACTAATGAAAAACTGTTTTTT. Amino acid sequence: CASSPGTAATNEKLFF.

This clonotype has a count of ten or more. The chain combines TRBV12-5 with TRBJ2-5; D may be TRBD1 (6 bases). The CDR3 is made up of 13 amino acids. V shed 1 base and J shed 3 bases, with 6 bases lying between them. Germline lookup yields CDR1 LGHNT and CDR2 FRNRAP. CDR3 DNA sequence: TGTGCTAGTGGTTTGGGGACAGAAGAGACCCAGTACTTC. Amino acid sequence: CASGLGTEETQYF.

The chain uses TRBV5-6 and TRBJ2-7; the D call may be TRBD1 or TRBD2 (5 bases each). The CDR3 spans 13 residues. Germline values: CDR1 SGHDT, CDR2 YYEEEE. V gave up 2 bases and J gave up 7 bases, with 13 bases separating them. The CDR3 reads CASSLDSPGEQYF. The DNA for the CDR3 is TGTGCCAGCAGCTTAGACAGTCCGGGGGAGCAGTACTTC. The full variable domain, its missing parts supplied by reference TRBV5-6 and TRBJ2-7, is DAGVTQSPTHLIKTRGQQVTLRCSPKSGHDTVSWYQQALGQGPQFIFQYYEEEERQRGNFPDRFSGHQFPNYSSELNVNALLLGDSALYLCASSLDSPGEQYFGPGTRLTVT.

In its sample, this clonotype was seen many times. The chain recombines TRBV2 with TRBJ1-1; D uncertain. The CDR3 runs to 11 residues. V lost 8 bases and J 0 bases, leaving 4 bases between the germline ends. Germline CDR1 and CDR2: SNHLY and FYNNEI. CDR3 protein: CASVLNTEAFF. In DNA, the CDR3 is TGTGCCAGCGTCCTGAACACTGAAGCTTTCTTT.

This clonotype was seen more than once but under ten times. The CDR3: CASSFDLSNSPLHF. CDR3 nucleotides: TGTGCCAGCAGCTTCGACCTTTCGAATTCACCCCTCCACTTT. The chain carries TRBV7-9 and TRBJ1-6; D not resolved. The CDR3 consists of 14 residues. CDR1 is SEHNR, CDR2 FQNEAQ, per germline (reference sequence). V dropped 3 bases and J dropped 7 bases, with 10 bases sitting between them.

The rearrangement uses TRBV5-1 and TRBJ2-7; D perhaps matches TRBD1 (6 bases). Trimming removed 6 bases at V and 3 bases at J, with 10 bases between. CDR3 length equals 12 residues. Germline V lookup: CDR1 SGHRS, CDR2 YFSETQ. The CDR3 sequence is CASNEQGYEQYF. DNA of the CDR3: TGCGCCAGCAATGAACAGGGCTACGAGCAGTACTTC.

This sequence joins TRBV19 and TRBJ2-2; D is unclear. The CDR3 has 16 amino acids. CDR1 is LNHDA and CDR2 is SQIVND in the germline V gene (reference sequence). V was trimmed by 1 base and J by 4 bases, leaving 13 bases between them. In nucleotides, the CDR3 is TGTGCCAGTAGTATAGTTTCACCCAGGAGCACCGGGGAGCTGTTTTTT. It codes for CASSIVSPRSTGELFF.

This clonotype came up many times. This chain joins TRBV29-1 and TRBJ2-7, with TRBD1 matching 8 bases. Losses at the gene ends were 6 bases for V and 6 bases for J; bases not matched to a gene: 4. Germline V gene sequence: CDR1 SQVTM, CDR2 ANQGSEA. The CDR3 has 11 residues. CDR3 bases: TGCAGCGTCCGGACAGGGATCGAGCAGTACTTC. This codes for CSVRTGIEQYF.

This clonotype was observed many times. The chain has TRBV20-1 and TRBJ1-1; D ambiguous. CDR1 is DFQATT and CDR2 is SNEGSKA in the germline V gene (reference sequence). The CDR3 has 10 residues. The CDR3 DNA reads as TGCGTACACAGGAACACTGAAGCTTTCTTT. This sequence encodes CVHRNTEAFF.

The chain uses TRBV24-1 and TRBJ1-4, with D perhaps matching TRBD1 (6 bases). V lost 4 bases, J lost 7 bases, and 15 bases lay in between. This CDR3 has 15 amino acids. Germline-derived CDR1 and CDR2 are KGHDR and SFDVKD. The CDR3 sequence is CATSDPTGSIEKLFF. Written as DNA, the CDR3 is TGTGCCACCAGTGACCCGACAGGATCGATTGAAAAACTGTTTTTT.

This clonotype showed up many times. J is TRBJ2-2 and V is TRBV29-1, with D unresolved. Between the trimmed V and J ends, which lost 6 bases and 5 bases, there was a span of 10 bases. The CDR3 runs to 12 residues. Per germline, CDR1 SQVTM and CDR2 ANQGSEA. This CDR3 reads CSVYTQTGELFF. CDR3 sequence (DNA): TGCAGCGTCTACACACAGACCGGGGAGCTGTTTTTT.

The CDR3 nucleotides are TGCAGCGTTTCAACCGGGACAGGGGGCAATAATCAGCCCCAGCATTTT. Translated, it gives CSVSTGTGGNNQPQHF. The chain combines TRBV29-1 with TRBJ1-5, with 12 bases lining up with TRBD1. This CDR3 spans 16 amino acids. V lost 5 bases to trimming and J lost 4 bases; unmatched junction nucleotides: 9. Per germline, CDR1 SQVTM and CDR2 ANQGSEA.

This clonotype has ten or more counts. J is TRBJ2-1 and V is TRBV5-1, with D perhaps being TRBD1 or TRBD2 (5 bases each). The CDR3 has 16 amino acids. Trimming took off 1 base at V and 9 bases at J, with 20 bases between the two ends. From germline, CDR1 is SGHRS and CDR2 YFSETQ. CDR3 sequence (DNA): TGCGCCAGCAGCTTGCTACTCACGCCGGGGCAAAGTGAGCAGTTCTTC. Amino acids: CASSLLLTPGQSEQFF.

This clonotype occurred a few times. V gene TRBV7-2 combines with J gene TRBJ2-2; TRBD1 aligns across 7 bases. The J segment lost 5 bases and the V segment lost 0 bases, leaving 3 bases of the junction unmatched. The CDR3 extends over 15 amino acids. The germline gives CDR1 SGHTA, CDR2 FQGNSA. The CDR3 nucleotides are TGTGCCAGCAGCTTAGCGGGGACAGAGACCGGGGAGCTGTTTTTT. This gives the protein CASSLAGTETGELFF.

The chain links TRBV14 to TRBJ2-1; D is undetermined. CDR3 size: 11 residues. The V gene's germline CDR1 is SGHDN and CDR2 FVKESK. V lost 2 bases and J lost 7, with 3 bases in between. This CDR3 reads CASSQMNEQFF. CDR3 bases: TGTGCCAGCAGCCAAATGAATGAGCAGTTCTTC.

This clonotype was counted ten times or more. The V call is TRBV5-1, the J call TRBJ2-5, with D possibly TRBD1 on 7 matching bases. Germline CDR1 reads SGHRS; CDR2 reads YFSETQ. The V end was cut by 4 bases, the J end by 1 base, with 11 bases between. The length of the CDR3 is 14 residues. The CDR3 bases are TGCGCCAGCAGCGCGGGGACAGCCCAAGAGACCCAGTACTTC. This codes for CASSAGTAQETQYF.

This clonotype has at least ten counts. This chain connects TRBV12-3 or TRBV12-4 to TRBJ2-3; D remains unclear. This CDR3 region has 11 residues. V lost 6 bases to trimming and J lost 6 bases, with 7 bases between them. The chain's CDR3 is CASRLGDTQYF. The CDR3, as DNA: TGTGCCAGCAGGCTTGGCGATACGCAGTATTTT.

This rearrangement joins TRBV28 to TRBJ1-1; 7 bases are shared with TRBD1. Losses at the gene ends were 6 bases for V and 0 bases for J; bases not matched to a gene: 7. The CDR3 is 15 amino acids. CDR1 is MDHEN, CDR2 SYDVKM, per germline. The CDR3 here is CASSGDRAVNTEAFF. The CDR3 nucleotides read TGTGCCAGCAGCGGAGACAGGGCCGTGAACACTGAAGCTTTCTTT.

This clonotype was seen at least ten times. The rearrangement links TRBV10-3 to TRBJ1-2, with D tentatively TRBD1 (5 bases). The length of the CDR3 is 13 residues. V was shortened by 2 bases and J by 8 bases, with 12 bases between the two germline ends. CDR1 is ENHRY and CDR2 is SYGVKD in the germline V gene. The CDR3 region is CAISENTGSGYTF. In DNA form, the CDR3 reads TGTGCCATCAGTGAGAATACAGGATCGGGCTACACCTTC.

In this sample, this clonotype turned up many times. The rearrangement uses TRBV25-1 and TRBJ2-3; D is undetermined. Between the trimmed V and J ends, which lost 3 bases and 1 base, there was a span of 8 bases. Germline V CDR1 and CDR2: MGHDK, SYGVNS. The CDR3 spans 14 residues. The CDR3 DNA sequence: TGTGCCAGCAGTGAGTCAGTGCGCACAGATACGCAGTATTTT. Residues: CASSESVRTDTQYF.

This clonotype showed up just a few times. The chain links TRBV11-2 to TRBJ2-7, with 8 bases matching TRBD1. There are 14 residues in the CDR3. Germline V gene data show CDR1 as SGHAT and CDR2 as FQNNGV. V shed 5 bases and J 7 bases; nucleotides not matched to a gene: 10. This CDR3 reads CASSHGQGFGEQYF. CDR3 nucleotide sequence: TGTGCCAGCAGCCACGGACAGGGTTTCGGAGAGCAGTACTTC.

The genes are TRBV6-5 and TRBJ2-7, with D hard to call. The CDR3 has 15 amino acids. Trimming took 0 bases from V and 3 from J, leaving 12 bases between them. Per the germline V gene, CDR1 is MNHEY and CDR2 is SVGAGI. The CDR3, as DNA: TGTGCCAGCAGTTACTCAGACGGCCGCTGCTACGAGCAGTACTTC. This codes for CASSYSDGRCYEQYF.

In its sample, this clonotype was seen many times. The CDR3 loop reads CASSPRQNSPLHF. CDR3 sequence (DNA): TGTGCCAGCAGTCCTCGACAAAATTCACCCCTCCACTTT. The chain has TRBV28 and TRBJ1-6; no clear D. Trimming removed 5 bases at V and 7 bases at J, with 9 bases between. This CDR3 has 13 amino acids. In germline, CDR1 is MDHEN, CDR2 SYDVKM.

The chain recombines TRBV5-1 with TRBJ1-4; TRBD1 agrees at 7 bases. CDR1 and CDR2 from the germline V gene are SGHRS and YFSETQ. The V gene end was trimmed by 4 bases and the J gene end by 8 bases; junction bases not matched to a gene: 14. The CDR3 consists of 16 residues. The CDR3 coding sequence is TGCGCCAGCAGCCCTAGGGAACAGGGGCGGCAGGAAAAACTGTTTTTT. Translation: CASSPREQGRQEKLFF.

This clonotype came up many times. CDR3 in DNA: TGTGCCAGCAGCCAAGAAAGTACAGCGAACACCGGGGAGCTGTTTTTT. Translated: CASSQESTANTGELFF. The chain links TRBV4-2 to TRBJ2-2; D is unclear. Trimming pared 0 bases from V and 0 bases from J, leaving 8 bases between. Germline assignment: CDR1 LGHNA and CDR2 YNFKEQ. This CDR3 contains 16 residues.

The V gene is TRBV10-2, the J gene TRBJ2-5, with 7 bases matching TRBD1. The CDR3 spans 13 residues. Losses at the gene ends were 8 bases for V and 7 bases for J; bases not matched to a gene: 10. Looked up from germline, CDR1 is WSHSY and CDR2 is SAAADI. The CDR3: CASDREGAGTQYF. Here the CDR3 DNA reads TGCGCCAGCGACCGTGAGGGGGCAGGGACCCAGTACTTC.

This clonotype was found a few times. This chain joins TRBV14 and TRBJ1-6; tentatively, D is TRBD1 (5 bases). The CDR3 loop spans 15 amino acids. Germline lookup yields CDR1 SGHDN and CDR2 FVKESK. V was clipped by 0 bases and J by 10 bases, with 13 bases between them. The CDR3, as DNA: TGTGCCAGCAGCCAAGAGTCGCAGGGACGATCACCCCTCCACTTT. It yields the protein CASSQESQGRSPLHF.